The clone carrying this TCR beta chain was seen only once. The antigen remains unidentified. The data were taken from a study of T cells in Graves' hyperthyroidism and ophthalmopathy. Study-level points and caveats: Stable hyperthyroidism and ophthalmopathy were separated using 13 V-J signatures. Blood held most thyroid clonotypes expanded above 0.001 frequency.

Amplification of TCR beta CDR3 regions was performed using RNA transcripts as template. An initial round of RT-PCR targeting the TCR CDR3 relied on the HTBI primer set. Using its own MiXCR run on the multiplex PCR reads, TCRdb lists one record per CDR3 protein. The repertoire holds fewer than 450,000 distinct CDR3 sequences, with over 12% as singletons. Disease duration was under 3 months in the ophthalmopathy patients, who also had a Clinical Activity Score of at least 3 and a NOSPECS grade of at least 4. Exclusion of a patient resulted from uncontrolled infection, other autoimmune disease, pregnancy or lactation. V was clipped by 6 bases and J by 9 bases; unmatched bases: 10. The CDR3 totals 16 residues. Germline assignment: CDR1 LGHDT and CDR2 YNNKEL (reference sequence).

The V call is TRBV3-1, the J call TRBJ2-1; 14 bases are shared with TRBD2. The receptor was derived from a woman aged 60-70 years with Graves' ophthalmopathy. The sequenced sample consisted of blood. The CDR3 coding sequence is TGTGCCAGCAGTCGGATGACTAGCGGGAGGGCATCTGAGCAGTTCTTC. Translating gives CASSRMTSGRASEQFF.